The rows below give T cell receptor beta chains drawn from one sample of a study of vaccination and CD4 T cells after COVID-19. No cognate antigen is known for these TCRs. MiXCR was run by TCRdb on the PCR reads, yielding one entry per CDR3 protein. The sample shows over 8,500 distinct CDR3 sequences, approximately 71% of them seen only once. The sample consisted of CD4+ T cells from blood, cultured in vitro, taken before SARS-CoV-2 vaccination. The source of these receptors is a human donor who had recovered from COVID-19. Each CDR3 is given with its conserved first and last residue. Each record gives: D gene, J gene, V gene, clone size, CDR3 protein, CDR3 DNA. The D gene is left open where the match is weak. The listing skips clone size in some rows; elsewhere it reads once, few, many or a size class.

>-|TRBJ2-2|TRBV10-3|-
CAISPGQPNTGELFF
TGTGCCATCAGCCCCGGACAGCCGAACACCGGGGAGCTGTTTTTT
>-|TRBJ2-4|TRBV7-2|-
CASSPNVGANIQYF
TGTGCCAGCAGCCCTAACGTGGGAGCAAACATTCAGTACTTC
>-|TRBJ2-7|TRBV20-1|-
CSARDLGGAAPREQYF
TGCAGTGCTAGAGATCTCGGAGGGGCTGCCCCTCGGGAGCAGTACTTC
>TRBD1|TRBJ1-3|TRBV20-1|-
CSAIPRDRVTGNTIYF
TGCAGTGCTATACCCCGGGACAGAGTAACTGGAAACACCATATATTTT
>-|TRBJ2-3|TRBV19|-
CASRAGVTDTQYF
TGTGCCAGTAGGGCAGGGGTCACAGATACGCAGTATTTT
>TRBD2|TRBJ2-2|TRBV20-1|few
CSAGGLAGSGELFF
TGCAGTGCTGGAGGACTAGCGGGATCCGGGGAGCTGTTTTTT
>TRBD2|TRBJ2-2|TRBV20-1|-
CSASWVSGRVGTGELFF
TGCAGTGCTAGTTGGGTTAGCGGGAGGGTCGGGACCGGGGAGCTGTTTTTT
>TRBD1|TRBJ1-2|TRBV7-9|-
CASRASPPRDRGVSYTF
TGTGCCAGCAGGGCGAGTCCCCCCAGGGACAGGGGTGTTAGCTACACCTTC
>TRBD2|TRBJ2-2|TRBV6-1|-
CASSGTSGAPSTGELFF
TGTGCCAGCAGTGGGACTAGCGGGGCCCCCAGCACCGGGGAGCTGTTTTTT
>-|TRBJ1-5|TRBV28|-
CASGLHGNQPQHF
TGTGCCAGCGGCCTACACGGCAATCAGCCCCAGCATTTT
>TRBD2|TRBJ2-5|TRBV20-1|-
CSAGWLAGDQETQYF
TGCAGTGCTGGTTGGCTAGCGGGGGACCAAGAGACCCAGTACTTC
>TRBD1|TRBJ1-1|TRBV27|few
CASSLDRDTEAFF
TGTGCCAGCAGCCTCGACAGGGACACTGAAGCTTTCTTT